The clone carrying this TCR beta chain was counted a single time. The sample originates from a study of T cell changes during pregnancy in multiple sclerosis. The table came from immunoSEQ multiplex PCR; TCRdb's copy has only in-frame clones and leaves some out. The table shows over 45,000 clones, with about nine tenths occurring only once. Germline V gives CDR1 SQVTM, CDR2 ANQGSEA. The CDR3 sequence is 16 residues long. The germline V and J ends were trimmed by 1 base and 9 bases, with 22 bases remaining between them. This sequence joins TRBV29-1 and TRBJ2-1; D is possibly TRBD1 (6 bases). The receptor's source is a female donor in good health, enrolled as a control in a pregnancy study. The sample was peripheral blood, taken in the first trimester of pregnancy. The CDR3 sequence is CSVEARPRGRLSEQFF. CDR3 coding DNA: TGCAGCGTTGAAGCCCGTCCTAGGGGGAGATTAAGTGAGCAGTTCTTC.